These T cell receptor beta chains were read from a single sample in a study of blood T cell repertoires in COVID-19. Data came from immunoSEQ multiplex PCR; TCRdb stores just in-frame clones and leaves some out. The table lists a few hundred thousand clones, 80% to 90% of them singletons, with roughly 2% in the top ten. The sequenced material came from PBMCs or T cells enriched from blood (not recorded which). The receptor set was obtained from a man in his forties in a cohort exposed to, infected with or recovered from COVID-19 (not recorded which). The CDR3 runs from the conserved cysteine through the conserved F or W. A D gene is named only where the DNA matches it firmly. Not all rows give a size; the values are once, few, many and, for expanded clones, a class.

cdr3_nt: TGCGCCAGCAGCTTGACGGTGACTAATGAAAAACTGTTTTTT
cdr3_aa: CASSLTVTNEKLFF
clone_size: once
d_call: NA
j_call: TRBJ1-4
v_call: TRBV5-1

cdr3_nt: TGTGCCAGCACCCAAACAGGGGGCTCGGGCAATCAGCCCCAGCATTTT
cdr3_aa: CASTQTGGSGNQPQHF
clone_size: once
d_call: TRBD1
j_call: TRBJ1-5
v_call: TRBV28

cdr3_nt: TGTGCCAGCAGTTTGTGGGGACTAGCGGTCCAAGAGACCCAGTACTTC
cdr3_aa: CASSLWGLAVQETQYF
clone_size: NA
d_call: TRBD2
j_call: TRBJ2-5
v_call: TRBV27

cdr3_nt: TGTGCCAGCAGCCAAGGTTTCTGGGGCAGAACCTACGAGCAGTACTTC
cdr3_aa: CASSQGFWGRTYEQYF
clone_size: NA
d_call: NA
j_call: TRBJ2-7
v_call: TRBV3-1/TRBV3-2

cdr3_nt: TGCGCCAGCAGCCGAGAAGCAGGGGTTGGTTTCAATTCACCCCTCCACTTT
cdr3_aa: CASSREAGVGFNSPLHF
clone_size: once
d_call: NA
j_call: TRBJ1-6
v_call: TRBV4-1

cdr3_nt: TGTGCCAGCAGCCGATCCGAATCCGGGGCCCGGGGGACTGAAGCTTTCTTT
cdr3_aa: CASSRSESGARGTEAFF
clone_size: NA
d_call: NA
j_call: TRBJ1-1
v_call: TRBV3-1/TRBV3-2

cdr3_nt: TGTGCCGGGGGTGGAGGGGGCTACCAGCCCCAGCATTTT
cdr3_aa: CAGGGGGYQPQHF
clone_size: NA
d_call: TRBD1
j_call: TRBJ1-5
v_call: TRBV19

cdr3_nt: TGTGCCAGCTCGCTCGGACAGTCCTACGAGCAGTACTTC
cdr3_aa: CASSLGQSYEQYF
clone_size: few
d_call: NA
j_call: TRBJ2-7
v_call: TRBV18

cdr3_nt: TGTGCCAGCAGCTTAGGCCAGGCTCCCTATGGCTACACCTTC
cdr3_aa: CASSLGQAPYGYTF
clone_size: NA
d_call: NA
j_call: TRBJ1-2
v_call: TRBV13

cdr3_nt: TGTGCCAGCTCACCTCTAGCGGGGTCTCAAGAGACCCAGTACTTC
cdr3_aa: CASSPLAGSQETQYF
clone_size: NA
d_call: TRBD2
j_call: TRBJ2-5
v_call: TRBV18

cdr3_nt: TGCAGCGCCGAGGGAAACACCATATATTTT
cdr3_aa: CSAEGNTIYF
clone_size: NA
d_call: NA
j_call: TRBJ1-3
v_call: TRBV29-1

cdr3_nt: TGTGCCAGCTGGCACCAGAACACTGAAGCTTTCTTT
cdr3_aa: CASWHQNTEAFF
clone_size: NA
d_call: NA
j_call: TRBJ1-1
v_call: TRBV28

cdr3_nt: TGTGCCAGTAGTCCTCCGGGACTAGCGGGAGGTCGCGATGAGCAGTTCTTC
cdr3_aa: CASSPPGLAGGRDEQFF
clone_size: once
d_call: TRBD2
j_call: TRBJ2-1
v_call: TRBV19

cdr3_nt: TGCAGCGTTGCCGGACAGCATGAAGCTTTCTTT
cdr3_aa: CSVAGQHEAFF
clone_size: NA
d_call: NA
j_call: TRBJ1-1
v_call: TRBV29-1

cdr3_nt: TGTGCCAGCAGCACTAGCGGGAGAACAGATACGCAGTATTTT
cdr3_aa: CASSTSGRTDTQYF
clone_size: NA
d_call: TRBD2
j_call: TRBJ2-3
v_call: TRBV2

cdr3_nt: TGTGCCAGTAGTATTTGGGGGGGCGCGGGTCAGCCCCAGCATTTT
cdr3_aa: CASSIWGGAGQPQHF
clone_size: once
d_call: NA
j_call: TRBJ1-5
v_call: TRBV19

cdr3_nt: TGTGCCAGCTGGACTCCAGGGACACGAAGTGGCTACACCTTC
cdr3_aa: CASWTPGTRSGYTF
clone_size: NA
d_call: NA
j_call: TRBJ1-2
v_call: TRBV28

cdr3_nt: TGTGCCAGCAGTCCGTCCTCAGGGTTGTATGGCTACACCTTC
cdr3_aa: CASSPSSGLYGYTF
clone_size: NA
d_call: NA
j_call: TRBJ1-2
v_call: TRBV28

cdr3_nt: TGTGCCAGTAGCCCTAGCGTAAACACCGGGGAGCTGTTTTTT
cdr3_aa: CASSPSVNTGELFF
clone_size: NA
d_call: NA
j_call: TRBJ2-2
v_call: TRBV19

cdr3_nt: NA
cdr3_aa: CASSKGTNYWGPGNTIYF
clone_size: NA
d_call: NA
j_call: TRBJ1-3
v_call: TRBV21-1

cdr3_nt: TGCGCCAGCAGCTTTTGGGGGGATCCTAGCACAGATACGCAGTATTTT
cdr3_aa: CASSFWGDPSTDTQYF
clone_size: NA
d_call: NA
j_call: TRBJ2-3
v_call: TRBV5-1

cdr3_nt: TGTGCCAGCAGCCTTTTACTGGGCCAGCCCCAGCATTTT
cdr3_aa: CASSLLLGQPQHF
clone_size: NA
d_call: NA
j_call: TRBJ1-5
v_call: TRBV2

cdr3_nt: TGTGCCAGCTCACGCGGGAGCCCCGGGGAGCTGTTTTTT
cdr3_aa: CASSRGSPGELFF
clone_size: once
d_call: TRBD2
j_call: TRBJ2-2
v_call: TRBV18

cdr3_nt: TGTGCCAGCAGCCGGACAGGGGGCGGTGAAAAACTGTTTTTT
cdr3_aa: CASSRTGGGEKLFF
clone_size: NA
d_call: TRBD1
j_call: TRBJ1-4
v_call: TRBV7-9

cdr3_nt: TGTGCCAGCAGTGAAGTGCAGGGCTATAATTCACCCCTCCACTTT
cdr3_aa: CASSEVQGYNSPLHF
clone_size: NA
d_call: NA
j_call: TRBJ1-6
v_call: TRBV2

cdr3_nt: TGTGCCAGCAGCTTGGATGGGACAGGGGGCGATTTTGGCAAAAACATTCAGTACTTC
cdr3_aa: CASSLDGTGGDFGKNIQYF
clone_size: NA
d_call: TRBD1
j_call: TRBJ2-4
v_call: TRBV5-8

cdr3_nt: TGTGCCAGCAGTTTGAGGAGGGAGACCCAGTACTTC
cdr3_aa: CASSLRRETQYF
clone_size: NA
d_call: NA
j_call: TRBJ2-5
v_call: TRBV28

cdr3_nt: TGTGCCAGCAGCCCAACCCCAGGGCTGAGGGAGCAGTACTTC
cdr3_aa: CASSPTPGLREQYF
clone_size: NA
d_call: NA
j_call: TRBJ2-7
v_call: TRBV3-1/TRBV3-2

cdr3_nt: TGTGCCAGCAGTCGGACTAGCGTAACCTACGAGCAGTACTTC
cdr3_aa: CASSRTSVTYEQYF
clone_size: NA
d_call: TRBD2
j_call: TRBJ2-7
v_call: TRBV6-5

cdr3_nt: TGTGCCAGCAGCTTACCCGGGATCGAAAAACTGTTTTTT
cdr3_aa: CASSLPGIEKLFF
clone_size: NA
d_call: NA
j_call: TRBJ1-4
v_call: TRBV11-2

cdr3_nt: TGTGCCAGTAGTGGTACGGTCAATCAGCCCCAGCATTTT
cdr3_aa: CASSGTVNQPQHF
clone_size: NA
d_call: NA
j_call: TRBJ1-5
v_call: TRBV19

cdr3_nt: TGCGCCAGCGAGGAGGGGTACGCCGGGGAGCTGTTTTTT
cdr3_aa: CASEEGYAGELFF
clone_size: few
d_call: NA
j_call: TRBJ2-2
v_call: TRBV5-1

cdr3_nt: TGTGCCAGCAGCTCGACTCGGGCTGAAGCTTTCTTT
cdr3_aa: CASSSTRAEAFF
clone_size: NA
d_call: NA
j_call: TRBJ1-1
v_call: TRBV5-8

cdr3_nt: TGCGCCAGCAGCTTGGCAGGGGGTAGCAATCAGCCCCAGCATTTT
cdr3_aa: CASSLAGGSNQPQHF
clone_size: NA
d_call: TRBD1
j_call: TRBJ1-5
v_call: TRBV5-1

cdr3_nt: TGTGCCAGCAGCCAAAAGACGGGACTAGCAACAGATACGCAGTATTTT
cdr3_aa: CASSQKTGLATDTQYF
clone_size: NA
d_call: TRBD2
j_call: TRBJ2-3
v_call: TRBV4-2

cdr3_nt: TGTGCCAGCTCACTTACAAAGCGAACAAGCACAGATACGCAGTATTTT
cdr3_aa: CASSLTKRTSTDTQYF
clone_size: NA
d_call: NA
j_call: TRBJ2-3
v_call: TRBV18

cdr3_nt: TGTGCCAGCAGTTTAGGTTTCAGTACCGGGGAGCTGTTTTTT
cdr3_aa: CASSLGFSTGELFF
clone_size: NA
d_call: NA
j_call: TRBJ2-2
v_call: TRBV27

cdr3_nt: TGCGCCAGCAGCCTCCAAAGTGGCCCAGATACGCAGTATTTT
cdr3_aa: CASSLQSGPDTQYF
clone_size: NA
d_call: NA
j_call: TRBJ2-3
v_call: TRBV4-1

cdr3_nt: TGCGCCAGCAGCTTGGGAGGGCCTCAAGAGACCCAGTACTTC
cdr3_aa: CASSLGGPQETQYF
clone_size: NA
d_call: NA
j_call: TRBJ2-5
v_call: TRBV5-1

cdr3_nt: TGTGCCAGCAGCTTAGGAGTCCCGAGCACAGATACGCAGTATTTT
cdr3_aa: CASSLGVPSTDTQYF
clone_size: NA
d_call: NA
j_call: TRBJ2-3
v_call: TRBV11-2

cdr3_nt: TGTGCCAGCAGCCAAGGGGCGGGAGACACAGATACGCAGTATTTT
cdr3_aa: CASSQGAGDTDTQYF
clone_size: NA
d_call: TRBD2
j_call: TRBJ2-3
v_call: TRBV4-2

cdr3_nt: TGTGCCATCAGTACTCCGGGACAGGGGATAATCGAAGCTTTCTTT
cdr3_aa: CAISTPGQGIIEAFF
clone_size: NA
d_call: TRBD1
j_call: TRBJ1-1
v_call: TRBV10-3

cdr3_nt: TGTGCCATCAGTGAGTCCAACAGTAACACTGAAGCTTTCTTT
cdr3_aa: CAISESNSNTEAFF
clone_size: NA
d_call: NA
j_call: TRBJ1-1
v_call: TRBV10-3

cdr3_nt: TGTGCCAGCACTCCCGGGACTGCTAACTACGAGCAGTACTTC
cdr3_aa: CASTPGTANYEQYF
clone_size: NA
d_call: NA
j_call: TRBJ2-7
v_call: TRBV6-5

cdr3_nt: TGTGCCAGCAGTCTAACAGGGCTATCTGGAAACACCATATATTTT
cdr3_aa: CASSLTGLSGNTIYF
clone_size: NA
d_call: NA
j_call: TRBJ1-3
v_call: TRBV27

cdr3_nt: TGCGCCAGCAGCCCCACTAGCGGGAGGACGTTAACCCTAGCCAAAAACATTCAGTACTTC
cdr3_aa: CASSPTSGRTLTLAKNIQYF
clone_size: NA
d_call: TRBD2
j_call: TRBJ2-4
v_call: TRBV4-1

cdr3_nt: TGCGCCAGCAGCTTGAATTCGGGAAATGAGCAGTTCTTC
cdr3_aa: CASSLNSGNEQFF
clone_size: NA
d_call: NA
j_call: TRBJ2-1
v_call: TRBV5-1

cdr3_nt: TGTGCCAGCAGCAGTGGGACAGGTCGTGAAAAACTGTTTTTT
cdr3_aa: CASSSGTGREKLFF
clone_size: NA
d_call: TRBD1
j_call: TRBJ1-4
v_call: TRBV9

cdr3_nt: TGTGCCAGCAGCTTAGGGACTAGCGGGAGACTCTACAATGAGCAGTTCTTC
cdr3_aa: CASSLGTSGRLYNEQFF
clone_size: NA
d_call: TRBD2
j_call: TRBJ2-1
v_call: TRBV7-3

cdr3_nt: TGTGCCAGTACTAACCAGGGGGCGCCCGCCGGGGAGCTGTTTTTT
cdr3_aa: CASTNQGAPAGELFF
clone_size: NA
d_call: TRBD1
j_call: TRBJ2-2
v_call: TRBV19

cdr3_nt: TGTGCCAGCAGCCAAACGGGAGTCTCCTACAATGAGCAGTTCTTC
cdr3_aa: CASSQTGVSYNEQFF
clone_size: once
d_call: NA
j_call: TRBJ2-1
v_call: TRBV16

cdr3_nt: TGTGCCAGCTCGGCGGTAGCGGGCTACGAGCAGTACTTC
cdr3_aa: CASSAVAGYEQYF
clone_size: NA
d_call: TRBD2
j_call: TRBJ2-7
v_call: TRBV13

cdr3_nt: TGTGCCTGGTTCACAGGGGGGGAGACCCAGTACTTC
cdr3_aa: CAWFTGGETQYF
clone_size: NA
d_call: TRBD1
j_call: TRBJ2-5
v_call: TRBV30

cdr3_nt: TGTGCCAGCAGGGACAGGGGGACTAGCGGGCTACTAGCCAAAAACATTCAGTACTTC
cdr3_aa: CASRDRGTSGLLAKNIQYF
clone_size: NA
d_call: TRBD2
j_call: TRBJ2-4
v_call: TRBV2

cdr3_nt: TGTGCCAGCAGCACAGGACAGGGGCGAGTAGCGACCCGGCTCTTC
cdr3_aa: CASSTGQGRVATRLF
clone_size: NA
d_call: TRBD1
j_call: TRBJ2-1
v_call: TRBV11-2

cdr3_nt: TGTGCCAGCAGCCAAGGTCTCAGGGGCTATGGCTACACCTTC
cdr3_aa: CASSQGLRGYGYTF
clone_size: NA
d_call: NA
j_call: TRBJ1-2
v_call: TRBV3-1/TRBV3-2

cdr3_nt: TGTGCCAGCAGCCTAAGACAGACCGCAACTAATGAAAAACTGTTTTTT
cdr3_aa: CASSLRQTATNEKLFF
clone_size: NA
d_call: NA
j_call: TRBJ1-4
v_call: TRBV7-8

cdr3_nt: TGTGCCAGCAGCTTAGGGCAGACTGCAACTAATGAAAAACTGTTTTTT
cdr3_aa: CASSLGQTATNEKLFF
clone_size: NA
d_call: NA
j_call: TRBJ1-4
v_call: TRBV7-6

cdr3_nt: TGTGCCAGCAGGGCGACTAGCGGAGGTCAAAACATTCAGTACTTC
cdr3_aa: CASRATSGGQNIQYF
clone_size: NA
d_call: TRBD2
j_call: TRBJ2-4
v_call: TRBV2